The clone carrying this TCR beta chain was observed a handful of times. What it recognizes is unknown. This entry is derived from a study of blood T cells in healthy people across ages. Together with a sample-barcoded 5' primer, a J-beta primer mix was included in a second PCR lasting about 7 to 11 cycles. One entry per CDR3 protein, called by TCRdb with MiXCR from the 5' RACE reads. The sample carries about 1.8 million distinct CDR3 sequences, 49% recorded once. V lost 1 base to trimming and J lost 2 bases; unmatched junction nucleotides: 4. The CDR3 consists of 15 residues. Germline V gene lookup returns CDR1 SGHAT and CDR2 FQDESV (reference sequence). The study, taken as a whole, reports: Higher naive T cell percentage went strongly together with higher TCR beta diversity. Underestimates were what the diversity estimates from one million T cells were considered to be. Age advanced and TCR beta diversity per million T cells fell, roughly linearly.

Sequencing was done on a sample of blood. This sequence joins TRBV11-1 and TRBJ2-5, with TRBD1 matching over 7 bases. This TCR was recovered from a woman between 35 and 50 years old in good health. CDR3 nucleotides: TGTGCCAGCAGCTTAGAAGGGGGCCTACAAGAGACCCAGTACTTC. Amino acid sequence: CASSLEGGLQETQYF.